Listed below are T cell receptor beta chains from one sample, sequenced in a study of blood T cell repertoires in COVID-19. TCRdb keeps only in-frame clones here, not all; method: immunoSEQ multiplex PCR. The sample shows 250,000 to 350,000 clones, 70% to 90% of them seen only once. The sequencing input was PBMCs or T cells enriched from blood (not recorded which). These receptors were obtained from a woman in her forties who had recovered from COVID-19. CDR3s include the opening cysteine and the closing phenylalanine or tryptophan. The D gene is left open where the match is weak. Where a row states a size, it is once, few, many or the class of an expanded clone; other rows omit it.

CDR3aa	CDR3nt	d_gene	v_gene	j_gene	abundance
CASSLFNARAYNEQFF	TGTGCCAGCAGCTTGTTTAACGCTCGGGCCTACAATGAGCAGTTCTTC	.	TRBV5-6	TRBJ2-1	.
CASSFTGYEQYF	TGCGCCAGCAGCTTTACCGGCTACGAGCAGTACTTC	.	TRBV5-1	TRBJ2-7	.
CASSPGAEGGELFF	TGTGCCAGCAGCCCAGGGGCCGAGGGCGGGGAGCTGTTTTTT	.	TRBV11-2	TRBJ2-2	.
CASSRPGYSGNTIYF	TGTGCCAGCAGCCGCCCAGGCTACTCTGGAAACACCATATATTTT	.	TRBV14	TRBJ1-3	.
CASSEVAHNEQFF	TGTGCCAGCAGTGAGGTAGCCCACAATGAGCAGTTCTTC	.	TRBV6-1	TRBJ2-1	.
CASSQGTGLAGREQYF	TGTGCCAGCAGCCAGGGAACTGGACTAGCGGGACGCGAGCAGTACTTC	TRBD2	TRBV28	TRBJ2-7	.
CASSQSGASEQFF	TGTGCCAGCAGCCAATCTGGGGCGAGTGAGCAGTTCTTC	.	TRBV16	TRBJ2-1	.
CSASADTNQPQHF	TGCAGTGCTAGTGCGGACACCAATCAGCCCCAGCATTTT	.	TRBV20-1	TRBJ1-5	once
CASSPGTGSSYNEQFF	TGTGCCAGCTCACCAGGGACAGGGAGCTCCTACAATGAGCAGTTCTTC	TRBD1	TRBV18	TRBJ2-1	few
CASSDRGPNQPQHF	TGTGCCAGCTCAGACAGGGGGCCCAATCAGCCCCAGCATTTT	TRBD1	TRBV28	TRBJ1-5	.
CASSSDRGEVQYF	TGCGCCAGCAGCAGCGACAGGGGTGAAGTACAGTACTTC	TRBD1	TRBV5-1	TRBJ2-7	.
CASSLEWAPGQPLAKNIQYF	TGTGCCAGCAGCTTAGAATGGGCTCCGGGACAGCCACTAGCCAAAAACATTCAGTACTTC	TRBD1	TRBV11-3	TRBJ2-4	.
CAWSRAGASEKLFF	TGTGCCTGGAGTCGGGCGGGGGCTAGTGAAAAACTGTTTTTT	.	TRBV30	TRBJ1-4	.
CATSREGSGTAYEQYF	TGTGCCACCAGCAGAGAAGGGAGCGGGACTGCCTACGAGCAGTACTTC	TRBD2	TRBV15	TRBJ2-7	once
CASSPPTTKVGEQFF	TGTGCCAGCTCACCACCGACAACAAAAGTCGGTGAGCAGTTCTTC	.	TRBV18	TRBJ2-1	.
CAWGRGGTQPQHF	TGTGCCTGGGGCCGGGGGGGGACGCAGCCCCAGCATTTT	.	TRBV30	TRBJ1-5	.
CASSSGGAPETQYF	TGTGCCAGCAGTTCGGGGGGGGCCCCAGAGACCCAGTACTTC	TRBD2	TRBV6-2/TRBV6-3	TRBJ2-5	.
CASIPSGAYNEQFF	TGTGCCTCTATCCCCAGCGGGGCCTACAATGAGCAGTTCTTC	TRBD2	TRBV19	TRBJ2-1	.
CASRGDGEKLFF	TGTGCCAGCAGAGGGGATGGGGAAAAACTGTTTTTT	.	TRBV2	TRBJ1-4	.
CASSRTGLQPQHF	TGTGCCAGCAGCCGGACAGGGCTACAGCCCCAGCATTTT	TRBD1	TRBV7-9	TRBJ1-5	.
CASSPPRTSGVNEQFF	TGTGCCAGCTCACCACCCAGGACTAGCGGAGTGAATGAGCAGTTCTTC	TRBD2	TRBV18	TRBJ2-1	few
CASSTTGGGEQYF	TGTGCCAGCAGCACCACAGGGGGCGGCGAGCAGTACTTC	TRBD1	TRBV9	TRBJ2-7	few
CASSRGETQYF	TGTGCCAGCAGTCGGGGGGAGACCCAGTACTTC	.	TRBV14	TRBJ2-5	.
CSVGDTEAFF	TGCAGCGTTGGCGACACTGAAGCTTTCTTT	.	TRBV29-1	TRBJ1-1	.
CASSLVQSYEQYF	TGTGCCAGCAGTTTAGTCCAATCCTACGAGCAGTACTTC	.	TRBV28	TRBJ2-7	.
CASSPGLAGESYEQYF	TGTGCCAGTAGTCCGGGACTAGCGGGAGAATCCTACGAGCAGTACTTC	TRBD2	TRBV19	TRBJ2-7	.
CASSLQGNQPQHF	TGCGCCAGCAGCCTACAGGGGAATCAGCCCCAGCATTTT	TRBD1	TRBV5-1	TRBJ1-5	.
CASSKASGRAPDTQYF	TGCGCCAGCAGCAAGGCTAGCGGGAGGGCCCCAGATACGCAGTATTTT	TRBD2	TRBV4-3	TRBJ2-3	.
CASTEDRDDEQYF	TGTGCCAGCACCGAGGACAGGGATGACGAGCAGTACTTC	TRBD1	TRBV6-5	TRBJ2-7	.
CASSYRLSSYEQYF	TGTGCCAGCTCGTACAGGTTGAGCTCCTACGAGCAGTACTTC	.	TRBV28	TRBJ2-7	.
CASSMAGGDTQYF	TGTGCCAGTAGTATGGCTGGTGGCGATACGCAGTATTTT	.	TRBV19	TRBJ2-3	.
CASSSTESNQPQHF	TGTGCCAGCAGCAGCACAGAAAGCAATCAGCCCCAGCATTTT	.	TRBV7-9	TRBJ1-5	.
CASSIGREGRLQFF	TGTGCCAGTAGTATTGGGCGGGAGGGCAGGCTGCAGTTCTTC	TRBD2	TRBV19	TRBJ2-1	.
CASSYRSSQYNEQFF	TGTGCCAGCAGTTACCGGTCTAGCCAGTACAATGAGCAGTTCTTC	.	TRBV6-5	TRBJ2-1	.
CASSLRNNLGLGGYNEQFF	TGTGCCAGCAGCTTACGGAATAACCTCGGACTGGGAGGGTACAATGAGCAGTTCTTC	TRBD2	TRBV7-2	TRBJ2-1	once
CSVGGRAADGETQYF	TGCAGCGTGGGGGGACGGGCCGCGGATGGGGAGACCCAGTACTTC	.	TRBV29-1	TRBJ2-5	.
CASSLIRGLDEKLFF	TGTGCCAGCAGTTTAATCAGGGGACTAGATGAAAAACTGTTTTTT	.	TRBV28	TRBJ1-4	.
CASSLESASTDTQYF	TGTGCCAGCAGCTTAGAGAGTGCTAGCACAGATACGCAGTATTTT	.	TRBV11-2	TRBJ2-3	.
CASSAKRTSATDTQYF	TGTGCCAGCAGTGCCAAGAGGACTAGCGCAACAGATACGCAGTATTTT	TRBD2	TRBV28	TRBJ2-3	once
CASSPTSGSETQYF	TGTGCCAGTAGTCCGACTAGCGGATCAGAGACCCAGTACTTC	TRBD2	TRBV19	TRBJ2-5	.
CASSLWRGERGHEQFF	TGTGCCAGCAGCTTGTGGCGGGGGGAGCGTGGACATGAGCAGTTCTTC	TRBD2	TRBV7-9	TRBJ2-1	.
CASSQEQGLPYEQYF	TGCGCCAGCAGCCAAGAGCAGGGACTACCATACGAGCAGTACTTC	TRBD2	TRBV4-1	TRBJ2-7	few
CASSEVRQLGHGYTF	TGTGCCAGCAGTGAAGTGAGACAGCTAGGCCATGGCTACACCTTC	.	TRBV2	TRBJ1-2	.
CASSQVRDTEAFF	TGTGCCAGCAGCCAAGTCAGGGACACTGAAGCTTTCTTT	.	TRBV14	TRBJ1-1	.
CASSRQDLNTGELFF	TGTGCCAGCAGTCGACAGGATCTTAACACCGGGGAGCTGTTTTTT	.	TRBV28	TRBJ2-2	.
CASIPGDRTYGYTF	TGTGCCAGCATCCCGGGGGACAGAACCTATGGCTACACCTTC	TRBD1	TRBV28	TRBJ1-2	.
CASSFSGLAGRRYF	TGTGCCAGCAGTTTCTCCGGACTAGCTGGGAGACGGTACTTC	TRBD2	TRBV28	TRBJ2-7	.
CASSFRTASSYEQYF	TGTGCCAGCAGCTTCCGGACTGCCAGCTCCTACGAGCAGTACTTC	.	TRBV7-9	TRBJ2-7	.
CASSVEVSRSEQYF	TGTGCCAGCAGCGTAGAAGTTTCGAGATCCGAGCAGTACTTC	.	TRBV9	TRBJ2-7	.
CASSRAGTGKNYGYTF	TGCGCCAGCAGCCGCGCCGGGACAGGCAAAAACTATGGCTACACCTTC	TRBD1	TRBV4-3	TRBJ1-2	.
CASSRGLANEQYF	TGTGCCAGCAGTCGGGGACTAGCGAACGAGCAGTACTTC	TRBD2	TRBV27	TRBJ2-7	.